The next 32 T cell receptor beta chains were all read from a single sample in a study of cytomegalovirus exposure and HLA in healthy donors (TCRdb year 2017). Receptor libraries were prepared by the immunoSEQ multiplex PCR assay. The multiplex PCR relied on a mix of 60 forward primers for TCR Vbeta segments and 13 reverse primers for TCR Jbeta segments. Held by TCRdb, this immuneACCESS table contains in-frame sequences only and omits some clones. Under half of the omission traces to an unresolved V gene where checked; the cause of the rest is unknown. The sample yields 100,000 to 150,000 clones; just under 85% were counted once. The ten largest clones capture 2.5% to 3.5% of the sample. The sample consisted of PBMCs. These receptors came from a boy between 2 and 10 years old in good health and CMV-seronegative.

The chain combines TRBV2 with TRBJ2-1; D is ambiguous. This CDR3 contains 12 residues. V gave up 6 bases and J gave up 8 bases, with 11 bases separating them. CDR1 is SNHLY and CDR2 is FYNNEI in the germline V gene. CDR3 in amino acids: CASRHPMDEQFF. The CDR3 region has the DNA TGTGCCAGCAGACACCCCATGGATGAGCAGTTCTTC.

The table lists this clone with a few counts. The chain recombines TRBV6-5 with TRBJ2-1, with 10 nucleotides matching TRBD2. Germline CDR1 and CDR2: MNHEY and SVGAGI. This CDR3 has 14 residues. Unmatched junction bases numbered 10, after V lost 11 bases and J lost 6 bases. The CDR3 sequence: CAATSGEAGNEQFF. CDR3 in DNA: TGTGCCGCCACTAGCGGGGAGGCAGGCAATGAGCAGTTCTTC.

The chain employs TRBV5-1 and TRBJ2-7; D call uncertain. The CDR3 is 12 residues long. Germline loops: CDR1 SGHRS, CDR2 YFSETQ. The V and J ends lost 0 bases and 5 bases respectively, with 6 bases between them. The CDR3 nucleotides are TGCGCCAGCAGCTTGGATGGGCACGAGCAGTACTTC. It encodes CASSLDGHEQYF.

A note on this clone: Other DNA sequences of this sample code for an identical CDR3. The chain has TRBV6-5 and TRBJ1-1, with no clear D. The V end was cut by 5 bases, the J end by 0 bases, with 7 bases between. Germline V gene sequence: CDR1 MNHEY, CDR2 SVGAGI. The CDR3 contains 13 residues. CDR3 nucleotide sequence: TGTGCCAGCAGTGAAACAGTGAACACTGAAGCTTTCTTT. Translation: CASSETVNTEAFF.

The rearrangement links TRBV27 to TRBJ2-6; TRBD1 matches 9 bases. CDR3 length: 19 residues. CDR1 is MNHEY and CDR2 is SMNVEV in the germline V gene (reference sequence). The trim removed 1 base at V and 2 bases at J, leaving 9 bases unmatched. The CDR3 region is CASSLLPGQGIAGANVLTF. DNA of the CDR3: TGTGCCAGCAGTTTATTGCCGGGACAGGGAATAGCTGGGGCCAACGTCCTGACTTTC.

This clone was seen a single time. The chain has TRBV30 and TRBJ1-3; D is unclear. Germline CDR1 GTSNPN, CDR2 SVGIG (reference sequence). CDR3 size: 11 residues. V lost 3 bases and J lost 4, with 4 bases in between. Here the CDR3 DNA reads TGTGCCTGGAGCCCGGGAAACACCATATATTTT. Translating gives CAWSPGNTIYF.

This chain links TRBV10-3 with TRBJ2-2; TRBD2 matches 7 bases. CDR1 is ENHRY and CDR2 is SYGVKD in the germline V gene. The J segment lost 2 bases and the V segment lost 8 bases, leaving 11 bases of the junction unmatched. CDR3 length: 16 residues. The CDR3 DNA sequence: TGTGCCATCGGGAGGGACTTACCGTTTAACACCGGGGAGCTGTTTTTT. This translates into CAIGRDLPFNTGELFF.

The chain joins TRBV7-9 to TRBJ2-7, with D tentatively TRBD2 (7 bases). Trimming cost V 5 bases and J 0 bases, with 14 bases left between them. The CDR3 is 15 residues long. Germline V gives CDR1 SEHNR, CDR2 FQNEAQ (reference sequence). The CDR3, as DNA: TGTGCCAGCAGCCGCCGCGGGGGCCGCTCCTACGAGCAGTACGTC. It codes for CASSRRGGRSYEQYV.

This chain connects TRBV7-3 to TRBJ1-2; 10 nucleotides agree with TRBD1. Germline CDR1 and CDR2: SGHTA and FQGTGA. The length of the CDR3 is 15 residues. The trim removed 5 bases at V and 3 bases at J, leaving 6 bases unmatched. The chain's CDR3 is CASSPGDRGDYGYTF. CDR3 nucleotides: TGTGCCAGCAGCCCGGGGGACAGGGGTGACTATGGCTACACCTTC.

This clone has only one observation. The V gene is TRBV30, the J gene TRBJ1-5; D not certain. The germline gives CDR1 GTSNPN, CDR2 SVGIG (reference sequence). Trimming left V 3 bases short and J 5 bases short, with 11 bases between. This CDR3 has 13 residues. The CDR3 reads CAWSDGPDQPQHF. DNA for the CDR3: TGTGCCTGGAGCGATGGCCCAGATCAGCCCCAGCATTTT.

The V and J genes are TRBV5-1 and TRBJ1-1; D not certain. Germline V gene lookup returns CDR1 SGHRS and CDR2 YFSETQ. CDR3 size: 14 residues. Trimming stripped 2 bases from V and 1 base from J, with 9 bases between. The CDR3, as DNA: TGCGCCAGCAGCTTAGAGTTTAGGAACACTGAAGCTTTCTTT. Translation: CASSLEFRNTEAFF.

The V gene is TRBV27, the J gene TRBJ2-1, with a weak D call TRBD1 (6 bases). The length of the CDR3 is 15 residues. V gave up 5 bases and J gave up 10 bases, with 21 bases separating them. Germline values: CDR1 MNHEY, CDR2 SMNVEV (reference sequence). The CDR3 region has the DNA TGTGCCAGCAGTCGAAGTTATTCACAGGGAGAGGAGCAGTTCTTC. Translating gives CASSRSYSQGEEQFF.

The chain combines TRBV5-4 with TRBJ1-6; D gene uncertain. The CDR3 runs 14 residues. Germline V gene sequence: CDR1 SGHNT, CDR2 YYREEE (reference sequence). With 2 bases removed from V and 6 bases from J, the gap between germline ends came to 9 bases. In DNA, the CDR3 is TGTGCCAGCAGCTTCGAGGCCGGTAATTCACCCCTCCACTTT. Translated, it gives CASSFEAGNSPLHF.

The chain combines TRBV7-9 with TRBJ1-2; no reliable D call. Germline V gives CDR1 SEHNR, CDR2 FQNEAQ (reference sequence). Trimming cost V 0 bases and J 5 bases, with 7 bases left between them. This CDR3 contains 13 residues. The CDR3 nucleotides are TGTGCCAGCAGCTTAGCTGGTCTATATGGCTACACCTTC. It encodes CASSLAGLYGYTF.

The chain recombines TRBV9 with TRBJ2-3, with 9 bases that match TRBD2. V lost 0 bases and J lost 4; bases outside the gene matches: 6. The CDR3 runs to 16 residues. Germline CDR1 is SGDLS and CDR2 is YYNGEE. CDR3: CASSVVGGGAADTQYF. CDR3 nucleotides: TGTGCCAGCAGCGTAGTAGGCGGGGGGGCCGCAGATACGCAGTATTTT.

The rearrangement uses TRBV11-2 and TRBJ1-2, with no clear D. V was cut by 0 bases and J by 5 bases, with 16 bases left in between. Per germline, CDR1 SGHAT and CDR2 FQNNGV. The CDR3 runs to 16 residues. The CDR3 DNA reads TGTGCCAGCAGCTTAGATCGTAACTTAGACTGGTATGGCTACACCTTC. Encoded protein: CASSLDRNLDWYGYTF.

The CDR3 DNA follows: TGTGCCAGCACCACCCATACGGCTAACTATGGCTACACCTTC. It translates to CASTTHTANYGYTF. This rearrangement joins TRBV9 to TRBJ1-2; D uncertain. The CDR3 loop spans 14 amino acids. Germline-derived CDR1 and CDR2 are SGDLS and YYNGEE. Trimming took off 6 bases at V and 0 bases at J, with 12 bases between the two ends.

The rearrangement uses TRBV6-4 and TRBJ2-6, with D unclear. Germline V gene lookup returns CDR1 MRHNA and CDR2 SNTAGT. The V gene lost 3 bases and the J gene lost 0 bases, with 6 bases spanning the gap. The CDR3 has 15 amino acids. The CDR3 coding sequence is TGTGCCAGCAGTGATCACAGCTCTGGGGCCAACGTCCTGACTTTC. Translated, it gives CASSDHSSGANVLTF.

As regards this clone: The junction shows a germline mismatch at one end, possibly a read error. The chain links TRBV7-9 to TRBJ1-2; D gene unclear. Per the germline V gene, CDR1 is SEHNR and CDR2 is FQNEAQ (reference sequence). This CDR3 spans 13 amino acids. The CDR3 DNA reads as TGTTCCAGCAGCTTCCAGGAGGAAAGAGGCTACACCTTC. Protein sequence: CSSSFQEERGYTF. Full variable domain (missing parts from reference TRBV7-9 and TRBJ1-2): DTGVSQNPRHKITKRGQNVTFRCDPISEHNRLYWYRQTLGQGPEFLTYFQNEAQLEKSRLLSDRFSAERPKGSFSTLEIQRTEQGDSAMYLCSSSFQEERGYTFGSGTRLTVV.

V gene TRBV7-2 combines with J gene TRBJ2-7; D may be TRBD2 (6 bases). V was clipped by 1 base and J by 3 bases, with 10 bases between them. Germline-derived CDR1 and CDR2 are SGHTA and FQGNSA. This CDR3 has 14 residues. The CDR3 nucleotides are TGTGCCAGCAGCTTAGTAAACGGGGGCTACGAGCAGTACTTC. Translating gives CASSLVNGGYEQYF.

The gene calls are TRBV2 and TRBJ2-3; 7 nucleotides align to TRBD2. Germline V CDR1 and CDR2: SNHLY, FYNNEI. The length of the CDR3 is 15 residues. The V segment lost 6 bases and the J segment 5 bases; nucleotides outside the gene matches: 11. CDR3 nucleotide sequence: TGTGCCAGCAGGGGGGGAGGGCCCCTCGGAGATACGCAGTATTTT. This translates into CASRGGGPLGDTQYF.

This clone was counted a single time. The J gene is TRBJ2-1, the V gene TRBV19; 8 bases match TRBD2. There are 16 residues in the CDR3. V lost 7 bases, J lost 6 bases, and 14 bases stayed unmatched. In germline, CDR1 is LNHDA, CDR2 SQIVND (reference sequence). The CDR3 DNA follows: TGTGCCAGTACCCCCCTCCAAGCGGGAGAGGGCAATGAGCAGTTCTTC. Translation: CASTPLQAGEGNEQFF. The variable domain in full, completed from reference TRBV19 and TRBJ2-1, reads DGGITQSPKYLFRKEGQNVTLSCEQNLNHDAMYWYRQDPGQGLRLIYYSQIVNDFQKGDIAEGYSVSREKKESFPLTVTSAQKNPTAFYLCASTPLQAGEGNEQFFGPGTRLTVL.

This chain links TRBV2 with TRBJ1-6; the D gene is possibly TRBD1 (6 bases). The V and J ends lost 9 bases and 9 bases respectively, with 18 bases between them. This CDR3 comprises 14 residues. The germline gives CDR1 SNHLY, CDR2 FYNNEI. CDR3 nucleotides: TGTGCCAGTGGGGGGGACATCGAGAGTTCACCCCTCCACTTT. Translating gives CASGGDIESSPLHF.

The chain uses TRBV12-5 and TRBJ2-5, with TRBD2 matching 7 bases. The junction had 13 bases not matched to a gene; V was cut back by 1 base and J by 11 bases. This CDR3 is built from 15 residues. Germline CDR1 and CDR2: LGHNT and FRNRAP. The CDR3 DNA reads TGTGCTAGTGGTTTGGCCTCCGCCGGGGGGAAGGAGCAGTACTTC. Amino acids: CASGLASAGGKEQYF.

V is TRBV4-3 and J is TRBJ2-1, with 10 bases identical to TRBD2. V shed 0 bases and J 4 bases; nucleotides not matched to a gene: 6. Germline V gene sequence: CDR1 LGHNA, CDR2 YSLEER. The CDR3 loop spans 17 amino acids. DNA for the CDR3: TGCGCCAGCAGCCAAGATCCGGGACTAGCGCCGTACAATGAGCAGTTCTTC. Its protein is CASSQDPGLAPYNEQFF.

This clone was counted a few times. J is TRBJ2-1 and V is TRBV2, with 9 bases aligning to TRBD2. Germline-derived CDR1 and CDR2 are SNHLY and FYNNEI. The CDR3 is made up of 15 amino acids. J lost 9 bases, V lost 4 bases, and 10 bases had no gene match. CDR3 nucleotide sequence: TGTGCCAGCAGTGGGGGACTAGCTCCCTCTCGTGAGCAGTTCTTC. Amino acid sequence: CASSGGLAPSREQFF.

V gene TRBV13 combines with J gene TRBJ2-2, with no clear D. The CDR3 spans 13 residues. CDR1 and CDR2 (germline): PRHDT, FYEKMQ (reference sequence). Trimming took off 2 bases at V and 2 bases at J, with 3 bases between the two ends. The DNA for the CDR3 is TGTGCCAGCAGCTTACCAAACACCGGGGAGCTGTTTTTT. This sequence encodes CASSLPNTGELFF.

The chain employs TRBV7-9 and TRBJ2-3, with 10 bases lining up with TRBD1. Unmatched junction bases numbered 6, after V lost 10 bases and J lost 5 bases. The length of the CDR3 is 13 residues. Looked up from germline, CDR1 is SEHNR and CDR2 is FQNEAQ (reference sequence). The CDR3 loop reads CATGTGEGDTQYF. The CDR3, as DNA: TGTGCCACCGGGACAGGGGAAGGAGATACGCAGTATTTT.

The chain links TRBV18 to TRBJ2-3; a possible D gene is TRBD1 (7 bases). CDR3 length equals 16 residues. Trimming stripped 3 bases from V and 3 bases from J, with 16 bases between. Germline V gene data show CDR1 as KGHSH and CDR2 as LQKENI. CDR3 coding DNA: TGTGCCAGCTCACCTCTCGTATCAGGGGGGACAGATACGCAGTATTTT. It translates to CASSPLVSGGTDTQYF. Full variable domain (missing parts from reference TRBV18 and TRBJ2-3): NAGVMQNPRHLVRRRGQEARLRCSPMKGHSHVYWYRQLPEEGLKFMVYLQKENIIDESGMPKERFSAEFPKEGPSILRIQQVVRGDSAAYFCASSPLVSGGTDTQYFGPGTRLTVL.

By proportion, this clone is medium-sized. The chain joins TRBV5-8 to TRBJ2-3; no firm D call. Trimming pared 0 bases from V and 0 bases from J, leaving 11 bases between. The CDR3 runs to 16 residues. Germline V gene data show CDR1 as SGHTS and CDR2 as YDEGEE. The CDR3 DNA reads as TGTGCCAGCAGCTTGGTCGCGCCCTCTAGCACAGATACGCAGTATTTT. Amino acid sequence: CASSLVAPSSTDTQYF.

This clone was seen only a few times. CDR3 amino acids: CASSGGSSTDTQYF. CDR3 nucleotide sequence: TGTGCCAGTAGTGGGGGCTCTAGCACAGATACGCAGTATTTT. This chain links TRBV19 with TRBJ2-3, with TRBD1 as a possible D gene (6 bases). CDR1 is LNHDA and CDR2 is SQIVND in the germline V gene (reference sequence). Deletions cut 5 bases from V and 0 bases from J, with 9 bases between. This CDR3 contains 14 residues.

The V call is TRBV2, the J call TRBJ1-2; D is unresolved. CDR3 length: 15 amino acids. Deletions cut 2 bases from V and 3 bases from J, with 13 bases between. Germline V gene data show CDR1 as SNHLY and CDR2 as FYNNEI. CDR3 sequence (DNA): TGTGCCAGCAGTGAACAGCCGGGAAGTGACTATGGCTACACCTTC. This sequence encodes CASSEQPGSDYGYTF.